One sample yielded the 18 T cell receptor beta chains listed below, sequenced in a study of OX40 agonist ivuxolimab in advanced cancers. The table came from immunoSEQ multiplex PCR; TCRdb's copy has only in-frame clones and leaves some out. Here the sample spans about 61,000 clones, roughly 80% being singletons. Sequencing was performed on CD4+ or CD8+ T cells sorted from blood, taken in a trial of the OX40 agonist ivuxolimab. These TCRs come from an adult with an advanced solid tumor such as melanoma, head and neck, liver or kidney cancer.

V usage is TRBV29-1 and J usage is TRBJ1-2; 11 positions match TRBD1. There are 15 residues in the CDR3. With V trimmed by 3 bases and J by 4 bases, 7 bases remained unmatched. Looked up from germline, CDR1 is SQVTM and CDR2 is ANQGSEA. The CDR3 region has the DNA TGCAGCGTTGAGGGGGACAGGGGGAGAGGCTATGGCTACACCTTC. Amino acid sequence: CSVEGDRGRGYGYTF.

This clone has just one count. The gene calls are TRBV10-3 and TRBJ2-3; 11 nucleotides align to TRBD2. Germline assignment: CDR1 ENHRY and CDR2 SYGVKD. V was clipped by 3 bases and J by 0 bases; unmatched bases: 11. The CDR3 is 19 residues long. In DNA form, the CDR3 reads TGTGCCATCAGTGACCCACTAGCGGGGGATAAACATAGCACAGATACGCAGTATTTT. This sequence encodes CAISDPLAGDKHSTDTQYF.

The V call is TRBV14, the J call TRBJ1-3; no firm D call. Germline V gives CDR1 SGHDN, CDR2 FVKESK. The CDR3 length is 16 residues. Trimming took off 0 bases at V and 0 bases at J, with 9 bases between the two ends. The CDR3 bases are TGTGCCAGCAGCCAAGAGTTCAGGACCTCTGGAAACACCATATATTTT. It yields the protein CASSQEFRTSGNTIYF.

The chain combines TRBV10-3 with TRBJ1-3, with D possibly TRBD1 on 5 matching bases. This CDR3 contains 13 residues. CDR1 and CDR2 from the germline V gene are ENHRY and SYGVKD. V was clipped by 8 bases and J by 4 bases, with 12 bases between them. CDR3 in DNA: TGTGCCATCGGGGGTCAGTCCGGAAACACCATATATTTT. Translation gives CAIGGQSGNTIYF.

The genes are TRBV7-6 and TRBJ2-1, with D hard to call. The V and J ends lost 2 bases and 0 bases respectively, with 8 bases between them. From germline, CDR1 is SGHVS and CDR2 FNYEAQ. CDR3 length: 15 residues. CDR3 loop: CASSLTTSSYNEQFF. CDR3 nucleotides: TGTGCCAGCAGCTTAACTACAAGCTCCTACAATGAGCAGTTCTTC.

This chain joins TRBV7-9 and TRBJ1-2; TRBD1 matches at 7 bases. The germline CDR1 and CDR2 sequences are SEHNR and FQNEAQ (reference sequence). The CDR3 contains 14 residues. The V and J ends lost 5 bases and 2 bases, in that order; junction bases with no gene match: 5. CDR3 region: CASSPGQLNYGYTF. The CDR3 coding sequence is TGTGCCAGCAGCCCGGGACAGCTAAACTATGGCTACACCTTC.

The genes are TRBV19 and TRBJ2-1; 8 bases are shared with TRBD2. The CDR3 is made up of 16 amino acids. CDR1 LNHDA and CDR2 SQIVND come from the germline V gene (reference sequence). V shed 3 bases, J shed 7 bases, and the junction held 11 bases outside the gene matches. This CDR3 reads CASSIQRGRSTNEQFF. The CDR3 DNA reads TGTGCCAGTAGTATTCAGCGGGGGAGATCGACGAATGAGCAGTTCTTC.

The CDR3 loop reads CASSRGQQANTGELFF. In nucleotides, the CDR3 is TGTGCCAGCAGCCGGGGGCAACAGGCGAACACCGGGGAGCTGTTTTTT. This chain uses TRBV11-2 with TRBJ2-2, with D perhaps assigned TRBD1 or TRBD2 (6 bases each). The CDR3 spans 16 residues. Between the trimmed V and J ends, which lost 5 bases and 0 bases, there was a span of 13 bases. Germline CDR1 reads SGHAT; CDR2 reads FQNNGV.

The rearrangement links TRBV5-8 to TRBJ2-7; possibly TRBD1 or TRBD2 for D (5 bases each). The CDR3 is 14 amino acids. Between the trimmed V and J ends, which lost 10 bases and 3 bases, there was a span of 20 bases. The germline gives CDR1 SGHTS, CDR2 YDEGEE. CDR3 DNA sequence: TGTGCCTGGAAAAGGGAATGGGGGAACTACGAGCAGTACTTC. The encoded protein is CAWKREWGNYEQYF.

The CDR3 DNA is TGCGCCAGCAGCCAAGATGCTGGGACTACAGGAAACACCATATATTTT. Translating it yields CASSQDAGTTGNTIYF. The rearrangement joins TRBV4-3 to TRBJ1-3; D is possibly TRBD1 (5 bases). Germline assignment: CDR1 LGHNA and CDR2 YSLEER. With 0 bases removed from V and 4 bases from J, the gap between germline ends came to 13 bases. The CDR3 is made up of 16 amino acids.

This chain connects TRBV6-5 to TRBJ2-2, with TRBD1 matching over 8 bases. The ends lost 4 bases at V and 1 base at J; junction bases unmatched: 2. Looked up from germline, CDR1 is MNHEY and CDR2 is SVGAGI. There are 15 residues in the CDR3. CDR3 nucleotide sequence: TGTGCCAGCAGTTTGGGACAGGTGAACACCGGGGAGCTGTTTTTT. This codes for CASSLGQVNTGELFF.

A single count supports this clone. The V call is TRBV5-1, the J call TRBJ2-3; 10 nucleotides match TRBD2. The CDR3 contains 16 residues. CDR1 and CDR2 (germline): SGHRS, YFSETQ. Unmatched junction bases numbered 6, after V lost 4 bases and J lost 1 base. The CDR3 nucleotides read TGCGCCAGCAGCCCTATACTAGCGGGGCGCACAGATACGCAGTATTTT. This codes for CASSPILAGRTDTQYF.

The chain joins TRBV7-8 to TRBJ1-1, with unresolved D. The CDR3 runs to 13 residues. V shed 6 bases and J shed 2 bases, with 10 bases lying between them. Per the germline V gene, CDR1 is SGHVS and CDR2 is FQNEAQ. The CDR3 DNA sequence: TGTGCCAGCAGGTCACGGTTAAACACTGAAGCTTTCTTT. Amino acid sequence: CASRSRLNTEAFF.

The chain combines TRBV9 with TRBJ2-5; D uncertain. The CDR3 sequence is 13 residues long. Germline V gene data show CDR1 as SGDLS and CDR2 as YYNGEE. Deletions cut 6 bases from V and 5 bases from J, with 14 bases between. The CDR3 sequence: CASNLDLGETQYF. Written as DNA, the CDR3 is TGTGCCAGCAATTTGGACCTGGGGGAGACCCAGTACTTC.

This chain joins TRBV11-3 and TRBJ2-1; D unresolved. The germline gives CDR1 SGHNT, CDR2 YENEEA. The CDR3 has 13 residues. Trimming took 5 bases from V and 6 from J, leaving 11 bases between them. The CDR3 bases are TGTGCCAGCAGCCTACCGTGGGGCAATGAGCAGTTCTTC. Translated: CASSLPWGNEQFF.

In nucleotides, the CDR3 is TGTGCCAGCAGTGGAGCTCGAACCGGGGAGCTGTTTTTT. This codes for CASSGARTGELFF. The V call is TRBV27, the J call TRBJ2-2; D is uncertain. The CDR3 covers 13 residues. Germline-derived CDR1 and CDR2 are MNHEY and SMNVEV (reference sequence). The germline V and J ends were trimmed by 5 bases and 5 bases, with 9 bases remaining between them.

The CDR3 DNA follows: TGTGCCAGCAGGGTGGGGCTAGAAACAGATACGCAGTATTTT. Amino acids: CASRVGLETDTQYF. The rearrangement uses TRBV6-4 and TRBJ2-3, with D perhaps matching TRBD1 (5 bases). The CDR3 extends over 14 amino acids. Trimming cost V 6 bases and J 3 bases, with 13 bases left between them. Germline loops: CDR1 MRHNA, CDR2 SNTAGT.

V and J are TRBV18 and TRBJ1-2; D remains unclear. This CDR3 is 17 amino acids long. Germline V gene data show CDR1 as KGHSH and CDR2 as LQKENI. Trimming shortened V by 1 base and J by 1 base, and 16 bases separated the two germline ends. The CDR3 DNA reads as TGTGCCAGCTCACCACGCCCGTTACGGCACGATAACTATGGCTACACCTTC. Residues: CASSPRPLRHDNYGYTF.